The rows below give T cell receptor beta chains drawn from one sample of a study of CD8 T cells in ankylosing spondylitis. TCRdb ran MiXCR on the 5' RACE reads and lists one entry per CDR3 protein. The sample holds some 240,000 distinct CDR3 sequences, around 25% seen once. Sequences were obtained from blood, either unsorted or a sorted T cell fraction (not recorded which). The source of these receptors is a male donor with ankylosing spondylitis or in good health (not recorded which). The CDR3 runs from the conserved cysteine through the conserved F or W. D genes are given only for firm matches. Clone size is given for some rows only: seen once, a few or many times, or a class if the clone is expanded.

few	TRBV20-1	NA	CSAREGASNQPQHF
NA	TRBV10-3	NA	CAITDGSYEQYF
NA	TRBV27	TRBD2	CASRGTSGGTDTQYF
many	TRBV7-9	TRBD1	CASSLTLSGGGNEQFF
many	TRBV24-1	TRBD2	CATSHPAGPKGSTDTQYF
NA	TRBV10-3	TRBD1	CAIRAGQGYNEQFF
many	TRBV2	NA	CASSEGLGLSSTDTQYF
NA	TRBV9	NA	CASSAGWDSYNEQFF
many	TRBV28	NA	CASSLGGARDYGYTF
NA	TRBV20-1	NA	CSAGQGYEQYF
many	TRBV7-9	NA	CASTPRSRQDTEAFF
few	TRBV20-1	NA	CSAGVPADTQYF
NA	TRBV30	NA	CAWQGHGLESQHF
many	TRBV5-1	NA	CASSPDSRGDTQYF
NA	TRBV10-3	TRBD1	CATGQGALGETQYF
few	TRBV29-1	NA	CSVRSAGAFSYEQYF
NA	TRBV11-1	NA	CASSFDSPDTQYF
many	TRBV3-1	NA	CASSQAGVFNEQFF
NA	TRBV12-3/TRBV12-4	NA	CASSPSENEQFF
NA	TRBV7-2	TRBD2	CASSSLGLAGGYEQYF
NA	TRBV12-3/TRBV12-4	NA	CASSQAGELFF
few	TRBV29-1	NA	CSVDDSRGPQYF
NA	TRBV12-3/TRBV12-4	NA	CASSYLGAGANVLTF
many	TRBV29-1	NA	CSVTGGENTGELFF
few	TRBV5-1	NA	CASSFQGLQETQYF
NA	TRBV12-3/TRBV12-4	NA	CAIAKRRFNEQFF
few	TRBV20-1	TRBD1	CSAEQGGADTQYF
few	TRBV5-5	TRBD1	CASSTRLTGDGPHGYTF
NA	TRBV12-3/TRBV12-4	TRBD2	CASRRLAGANTGELFF
many	TRBV6-1	TRBD1	CASSIFRQGRRADTQYF
NA	TRBV15	NA	CATSREGPVNEQFF
few	TRBV6-1	NA	CASSPWDQEETQYF